Shown below are 26 T cell receptor beta chains from a single sample sequenced in a study of blood T cell repertoires in COVID-19. Generated by immunoSEQ multiplex PCR, the TCRdb table keeps only in-frame clones and is missing some. The sample lists fewer than 90,000 clones; about nine tenths were seen once. The sample was peripheral blood. These receptors all stem from a male donor with acute or convalescent COVID-19.

This sequence joins TRBV19 and TRBJ1-1; no reliable D call. The CDR3 is made up of 14 amino acids. Deletions cut 7 bases from V and 0 bases from J, with 12 bases between. In germline, CDR1 is LNHDA, CDR2 SQIVND (reference sequence). Here the CDR3 DNA reads TGTGCCAGTACCTCCCCTATCCTGAACACTGAAGCTTTCTTT. Its protein is CASTSPILNTEAFF.

For the CDR3, the DNA is TGCGCCAGCAGCGATAACGGGGGAGAGCAGTACTTC. It translates to CASSDNGGEQYF. The chain uses TRBV5-1 and TRBJ2-7; D might be TRBD2 (6 bases). Deletions cut 4 bases from V and 7 bases from J, with 12 bases between. Germline V CDR1 and CDR2: SGHRS, YFSETQ. The CDR3 runs 12 residues. Drawing the rest from reference TRBV5-1 and TRBJ2-7, the complete variable domain is KAGVTQTPRYLIKTRGQQVTLSCSPISGHRSVSWYQQTPGQGLQFLFEYFSETQRNKGNFPGRFSGRQFSNSRSEMNVSTLELGDSALYLCASSDNGGEQYFGPGTRLTVT.

J is TRBJ1-4 and V is TRBV7-9; TRBD1 agrees at 9 bases. This CDR3 is built from 15 residues. The ends lost 5 bases at V and 10 bases at J; junction bases unmatched: 11. Germline-derived CDR1 and CDR2 are SEHNR and FQNEAQ (reference sequence). In nucleotides, the CDR3 is TGTGCCAGCAGCCCGATGGGACAGGGCTACGGAAAACTGTTTTTT. Amino acids: CASSPMGQGYGKLFF.

In DNA form, the CDR3 reads TGCGCCAGCAGCCGGGGACAGGGGAATCTGAATGAGCAGTTCTTC. Amino acids: CASSRGQGNLNEQFF. This chain connects TRBV5-1 to TRBJ2-1, with 10 nucleotides matching TRBD1. Losses at the gene ends were 4 bases for V and 7 bases for J; bases not matched to a gene: 8. The germline gives CDR1 SGHRS, CDR2 YFSETQ. This CDR3 contains 15 residues.

The rearrangement uses TRBV29-1 and TRBJ2-7; D is uncertain. Germline V gene lookup returns CDR1 SQVTM and CDR2 ANQGSEA. The CDR3 runs 14 residues. V lost 1 base to trimming and J lost 2 bases, with 12 bases between them. CDR3 in amino acids: CSVEVPGRTYEQYF. In DNA, the CDR3 is TGCAGCGTTGAAGTTCCGGGTCGTACCTACGAGCAGTACTTC.

The V and J genes are TRBV5-5 and TRBJ1-1; D not certain. Per the germline V gene, CDR1 is SGHKS and CDR2 is YYEKEE (reference sequence). The V end was cut by 0 bases, the J end by 6 bases, with 12 bases between. The CDR3 loop spans 14 amino acids. CDR3 sequence reads: CASSLGWPVSEAFF. The CDR3 bases are TGTGCCAGCAGCTTGGGATGGCCCGTATCTGAAGCTTTCTTT. The whole variable domain, filled in from reference TRBV5-5 and TRBJ1-1, reads DAGVTQSPTHLIKTRGQQVTLRCSPISGHKSVSWYQQVLGQGPQFIFQYYEKEERGRGNFPDRFSARQFPNYSSELNVNALLLGDSALYLCASSLGWPVSEAFFGQGTRLTVV.

The chain employs TRBV15 and TRBJ1-5, with D tentatively TRBD1 (5 bases). This CDR3 spans 15 amino acids. V was trimmed by 5 bases and J by 6 bases, leaving 17 bases between them. Germline V CDR1 and CDR2: LNHNV, YYDKDF (reference sequence). The chain's CDR3 is CATSEGTGGAQPQHF. CDR3 in DNA: TGTGCCACCAGCGAAGGGACGGGAGGTGCTCAGCCCCAGCATTTT.

V usage is TRBV18 and J usage is TRBJ2-7, with TRBD1 matching 7 bases. This CDR3 contains 12 residues. With 3 bases clipped from V and 7 bases from J, the junction kept 3 bases outside the gene matches. The germline V gene has CDR1 KGHSH and CDR2 LQKENI. The CDR3 is CASSPGQTEQYF. The DNA for the CDR3 is TGTGCCAGCTCACCGGGACAGACTGAGCAGTACTTC.

V gene TRBV5-4 combines with J gene TRBJ2-3, with TRBD1 identical over 8 bases. The CDR3 is made up of 14 amino acids. CDR1 is SGHNT and CDR2 is YYREEE in the germline V gene (reference sequence). The junction had 10 bases not matched to a gene; V was cut back by 6 bases and J by 7 bases. The CDR3 region has the DNA TGTGCCAGCACCAGTGGGCAGGGGGCGAATACGCAGTATTTT. Amino acids: CASTSGQGANTQYF.

This sequence joins TRBV6-5 and TRBJ1-1, with 7 bases lining up with TRBD1. Germline V gene lookup returns CDR1 MNHEY and CDR2 SVGAGI. The V and J ends lost 4 bases and 4 bases, in that order; junction bases with no gene match: 3. This CDR3 comprises 13 residues. In nucleotides, the CDR3 is TGTGCCAGCAGTTGGACAGGTCTCACTGAAGCTTTCTTT. Amino acids: CASSWTGLTEAFF.

V gene TRBV5-1 combines with J gene TRBJ1-3, with TRBD1 as a possible D gene (5 bases). V was shortened by 0 bases and J by 4 bases, with 8 bases between the two germline ends. This CDR3 comprises 14 residues. Germline V gene lookup returns CDR1 SGHRS and CDR2 YFSETQ. Written as DNA, the CDR3 is TGCGCCAGCAGCTTGGTTGCAGGGGGAAACACCATATATTTT. As protein: CASSLVAGGNTIYF.

The V call is TRBV9, the J call TRBJ2-5; 13 nucleotides match TRBD2. This CDR3 region has 16 residues. Germline assignment: CDR1 SGDLS and CDR2 YYNGEE. V shed 4 bases, J shed 0 bases, and the junction held 3 bases outside the gene matches. The CDR3 sequence: CASSTGTSGDQETQYF. Here the CDR3 DNA reads TGTGCCAGCAGCACCGGGACTAGCGGGGACCAAGAGACCCAGTACTTC.

The chain joins TRBV30 to TRBJ1-6, with a possible D match to TRBD1 (5 bases). V was pared by 2 bases and J by 7 bases, with 9 bases between. The CDR3 extends over 13 amino acids. The V gene's germline CDR1 is GTSNPN and CDR2 SVGIG (reference sequence). Written as DNA, the CDR3 is TGTGCCTGGAGTTCTCAGGGCAATTCACCCCTCCACTTT. Translation gives CAWSSQGNSPLHF.

The chain links TRBV27 to TRBJ1-1; 7 positions agree with TRBD1. CDR1 and CDR2 from the germline V gene are MNHEY and SMNVEV (reference sequence). The junction had 3 bases not matched to a gene; V was cut back by 8 bases and J by 0 bases. The length of the CDR3 is 13 residues. CDR3: CASRGQVNTEAFF. CDR3 sequence (DNA): TGTGCCAGCCGCGGACAGGTGAACACTGAAGCTTTCTTT.

The V gene is TRBV3-1 (or the pseudogene TRBV3-2), the J gene TRBJ2-3, with TRBD1 identical over 7 bases. The junction had 5 bases not matched to a gene; V was cut back by 4 bases and J by 1 base. CDR3 length equals 15 residues. The germline CDR1 and CDR2 sequences are LGHDT and YNNKEL (reference sequence). In DNA, the CDR3 is TGTGCCAGCAGCCCAGAGGGGGCGGGCACAGATACGCAGTATTTT. Translating gives CASSPEGAGTDTQYF.

The chain joins TRBV5-6 to TRBJ2-2, with a weak D call TRBD1 (5 bases). V lost 3 bases, J lost 1 base, and 7 bases lay in between. Germline CDR1 is SGHDT and CDR2 is YYEEEE. The length of the CDR3 is 14 residues. The CDR3 reads CASSWGRNTGELFF. CDR3 in DNA: TGTGCCAGCAGCTGGGGCAGGAACACCGGGGAGCTGTTTTTT.

The rearrangement uses TRBV6-6 and TRBJ2-6; 9 bases agree with TRBD1. There are 18 residues in the CDR3. Germline loops: CDR1 MNHNY, CDR2 SVGAGI (reference sequence). The J segment lost 1 base and the V segment lost 5 bases, leaving 9 bases of the junction unmatched. The DNA of the CDR3 is TGTGCCAGCAGTCCCCAGGGACAGGGAGAGTCTGGGGCCAACGTCCTGACTTTC. Protein product: CASSPQGQGESGANVLTF.

As concerns this clone: One end of the junction does not line up with germline, which may come from a read error. This chain uses TRBV19 with TRBJ1-1; TRBD1 agrees at 9 bases. The CDR3 runs 17 residues. Germline V lookup: CDR1 LNHDA, CDR2 SQIVND (reference sequence). In DNA, the CDR3 is TGCGCCGCGGGGGGTATTACCGGGACAGGGTTGGGTACTGAAGCTTTCTTT. It is translated as CAAGGITGTGLGTEAFF.

Concerning this clone itself: One end of the junction fails to match germline, which may point to a read error. This chain uses TRBV9 with TRBJ2-1, with 9 bases fitting TRBD2. Germline-derived CDR1 and CDR2 are SGDLS and YYNGEE. This CDR3 is built from 18 residues. CDR3 nucleotide sequence: TGCGCCAGCAGCGTAGGAGCGGGGGGACCGAACTCCTACAATGAGCAGTTCTTC. Protein: CASSVGAGGPNSYNEQFF. Full variable domain (remainder filled in from reference TRBV9 and TRBJ2-1): DSGVTQTPKHLITATGQRVTLRCSPRSGDLSVYWYQQSLDQGLQFLIQYYNGEERAKGNILERFSAQQFPDLHSELNLSSLELGDSALYFCASSVGAGGPNSYNEQFFGPGTRLTVL.

V is TRBV19 and J is TRBJ2-1; 9 nucleotides align to TRBD1. This CDR3 is built from 14 residues. Germline loops: CDR1 LNHDA, CDR2 SQIVND (reference sequence). J was trimmed by 8 bases and V by 8 bases; bases with no gene match: 10. CDR3 loop: CASGPGTGNDEQFF. In DNA, the CDR3 is TGTGCCAGTGGCCCCGGGACAGGGAACGATGAGCAGTTCTTC.

The rearrangement links TRBV7-2 to TRBJ1-1; tentatively, D is TRBD1 (6 bases). Germline V gene sequence: CDR1 SGHTA, CDR2 FQGNSA. The CDR3 consists of 14 residues. V was clipped by 5 bases and J by 2 bases, with 12 bases between them. Here the CDR3 reads CASSPGHGNTEAFF. In DNA form, the CDR3 reads TGTGCCAGCAGCCCGGGACATGGAAACACTGAAGCTTTCTTT.

This clone was detected a few times. The V gene is TRBV6-1, the J gene TRBJ2-1; D perhaps matches TRBD2 (5 bases). The CDR3 runs 14 residues. Germline V gene lookup returns CDR1 MNHNS and CDR2 SASEGT. V was pared by 1 base and J by 1 base, with 5 bases between. The CDR3, as DNA: TGTGCCAGCAGTGAAGGCGGGTCCTACAATGAGCAGTTCTTC. Protein sequence: CASSEGGSYNEQFF.

This sequence joins TRBV7-6 and TRBJ1-5; 11 bases fit TRBD1. The CDR3 loop spans 16 amino acids. With V trimmed by 3 bases and J by 1 base, 2 bases remained unmatched. CDR1 and CDR2 (germline): SGHVS, FNYEAQ. The CDR3 protein is CASSFGDRGSNQPQHF. CDR3 DNA sequence: TGTGCCAGCAGCTTCGGGGACAGGGGGAGCAATCAGCCCCAGCATTTT.

The rearrangement joins TRBV6-6 to TRBJ2-5; 8 bases match TRBD1. V was pared by 5 bases and J by 1 base, with 6 bases of the junction left unmatched. CDR1 and CDR2 (germline): MNHNY, SVGAGI (reference sequence). This CDR3 is built from 15 residues. The CDR3 region has the DNA TGTGCCAGCAGTGCCCAGGGGGCGCGCCAAGAGACCCAGTACTTC. Translation: CASSAQGARQETQYF.

CDR3 residues: CASSKVRGILSGNTIYF. CDR3 sequence (DNA): TGTGCCAGCAGCAAAGTCCGGGGTATTCTGTCTGGAAACACCATATATTTT. The chain combines TRBV21-1 with TRBJ1-3. TRBV21-1 is a pseudogene segment. The length of the CDR3 is 17 residues.

The V and J genes are TRBV5-1 and TRBJ2-3, with 12 bases matching TRBD2. The CDR3 spans 15 residues. V lost 5 bases and J lost 2; bases outside the gene matches: 3. Germline CDR1 is SGHRS and CDR2 is YFSETQ. CDR3 loop: CASRRTSGATDTQYF. The CDR3 DNA reads as TGCGCCAGCAGACGGACTAGCGGGGCCACAGATACGCAGTATTTT.